The 26 T cell receptor beta chains reported below all come from one sample, sequenced in a study of T cells in Graves' hyperthyroidism and ophthalmopathy. Amplification of TCR beta CDR3 regions was performed using RNA transcripts as template. TCR CDR3 regions were first amplified by RT-PCR with HTBI primers. TCRdb passed the multiplex PCR reads through MiXCR, listing each CDR3 protein once. The sample lists roughly 510,000 distinct CDR3 sequences, 35% to 50% seen once, with around 44% in the top ten. Sequenced input: peripheral blood or thyroid tissue (not recorded which). These receptors were obtained from an adult woman with Graves' disease, either hyperthyroidism or ophthalmopathy (not recorded which).

This clonotype appeared many times. This rearrangement joins TRBV4-1 to TRBJ1-5; D might be TRBD1 (5 bases). Between the trimmed V and J ends, which lost 4 bases and 2 bases, there was a span of 12 bases. CDR1 is MGHRA, CDR2 YSYEKL, per germline. The CDR3 length is 15 residues. The CDR3 nucleotides read TGCGCCAGCAGCCGGAACCTGGGGGGCAATCAGCCCCAGCATTTT. Protein sequence: CASSRNLGGNQPQHF.

This clonotype has just a few counts. This chain joins TRBV4-2 and TRBJ1-2, with D tentatively TRBD1 (6 bases). Germline V gene sequence: CDR1 LGHNA, CDR2 YNFKEQ. Between the trimmed V and J ends, which lost 0 bases and 4 bases, there was a span of 9 bases. This CDR3 has 14 amino acids. CDR3 coding DNA: TGTGCCAGCAGCCAAGAACACAGGGCCTATGGCTACACCTTC. This codes for CASSQEHRAYGYTF.

This clonotype was seen at least ten times. The chain couples TRBV12-3 or TRBV12-4 to TRBJ1-1, with D uncertain. Trimming shortened V by 7 bases and J by 4 bases, and 7 bases separated the two germline ends. The length of the CDR3 is 11 residues. The CDR3 reads CASKRATEAFF. The CDR3 bases are TGTGCCAGCAAAAGGGCCACTGAAGCTTTCTTT.

This clonotype was seen ten or more times. This chain connects TRBV10-3 to TRBJ2-2; 8 positions match TRBD1. J gave up 4 bases and V 3 bases, and 4 bases lay outside the gene matches. CDR1 and CDR2 from the germline V gene are ENHRY and SYGVKD. CDR3 length: 15 amino acids. The chain's CDR3 is CAISDAGGFTGELFF. For the CDR3, the DNA is TGTGCCATCAGTGATGCAGGGGGCTTCACCGGGGAGCTGTTTTTT.

This CDR3 is CASSLTGNAGELFF. In DNA form, the CDR3 reads TGTGCCAGCAGCTTAACTGGGAACGCAGGGGAGCTGTTTTTT. The chain has TRBV7-3 and TRBJ2-2; D not certain. V was trimmed by 0 bases and J by 8 bases, leaving 10 bases between them. Looked up from germline, CDR1 is SGHTA and CDR2 is FQGTGA. The CDR3 sequence is 14 residues long. The whole variable domain, filled in from reference TRBV7-3 and TRBJ2-2, reads GAGVSQTPSNKVTEKGKYVELRCDPISGHTALYWYRQSLGQGPEFLIYFQGTGAADDSGLPNDRFFAVRPEGSVSTLKIQRTERGDSAVYLCASSLTGNAGELFFGEGSRLTVL.

A single count supports this clonotype. CDR3 sequence (DNA): TGTGCCAGTAGTGGCGGCAGACTCTCCTACGAGCAGTACTTC. Translating it yields CASSGGRLSYEQYF. V and J are TRBV19 and TRBJ2-7, with no clear D. V was pared by 5 bases and J by 0 bases, with 11 bases between. Germline CDR1 LNHDA, CDR2 SQIVND (reference sequence). The CDR3 sequence is 14 residues long.

The chain joins TRBV7-2 to TRBJ1-5; 9 bases fit TRBD1. Germline CDR1 is SGHTA and CDR2 is FQGNSA. V dropped 5 bases and J dropped 4; count of bases not matched to a gene: 6. The CDR3 length is 15 residues. CDR3 amino acids: CASSAGQGMNQPQHF. In nucleotides, the CDR3 is TGTGCCAGCAGCGCCGGACAGGGGATGAATCAGCCCCAGCATTTT.

With regard to this clonotype: A read error is possible here, since a much larger clone lies one base away. V and J are TRBV12-3 or TRBV12-4 and TRBJ1-1; 9 nucleotides line up with TRBD1. This CDR3 contains 14 residues. CDR3 region: CVSRGLGGTGQAFF. Here the CDR3 DNA reads TGTGTCAGCAGGGGATTAGGAGGGACAGGGCAAGCTTTCTTT.

This clonotype has only a few counts. The rearrangement links TRBV5-1 to TRBJ1-5, with TRBD1 as a possible D gene (5 bases). The CDR3 length is 12 residues. Germline CDR1 is SGHRS and CDR2 is YFSETQ. Trimming removed 1 base at V and 9 bases at J, with 8 bases between. Here the CDR3 DNA reads TGCGCCAGCAGCTTGTACGGGGGGCCCCAGCATTTT. The encoded protein is CASSLYGGPQHF.

This clonotype was detected many times. The CDR3 protein is CASSLAGQGGWQPQHF. The DNA of the CDR3 is TGTGCCAGCAGCTTAGCCGGACAGGGAGGTTGGCAGCCCCAGCATTTT. The chain uses TRBV7-2 and TRBJ1-5; 8 bases line up with TRBD1. The CDR3 spans 16 residues. Germline CDR1 and CDR2: SGHTA and FQGNSA. The ends lost 0 bases at V and 7 bases at J; junction bases unmatched: 8.

This clonotype has a count of ten or more. V gene TRBV20-1 combines with J gene TRBJ2-5, with 10 bases identical to TRBD1. The V and J ends lost 0 bases and 3 bases, in that order; junction bases with no gene match: 4. The CDR3 has 15 residues. Germline-derived CDR1 and CDR2 are DFQATT and SNEGSKA (reference sequence). This CDR3 reads CSARDRDRGKETQYF. The CDR3 DNA reads TGCAGTGCTAGAGACCGGGACAGGGGCAAAGAGACCCAGTACTTC.

V and J are TRBV11-2 and TRBJ1-4; 7 bases line up with TRBD1. CDR3 length: 16 amino acids. The V segment lost 4 bases and the J segment 8 bases; nucleotides outside the gene matches: 13. The germline V gene encodes CDR1 SGHAT and CDR2 FQNNGV. CDR3 region: CASSSQDRKGIEKLFF. In DNA, the CDR3 is TGTGCCAGCAGCTCTCAGGACAGGAAGGGTATCGAAAAACTGTTTTTT.

This clonotype was detected ten times or more. The V and J genes are TRBV7-2 and TRBJ1-5; D call uncertain. The V end was cut by 7 bases, the J end by 4 bases, with 11 bases between. The CDR3 is made up of 13 amino acids. Germline lookup yields CDR1 SGHTA and CDR2 FQGNSA. CDR3 bases: TGTGCCAGCACCCCGGGTGCGAATCAGCCCCAGCATTTT. Its translation: CASTPGANQPQHF. Drawing the rest from reference TRBV7-2 and TRBJ1-5, the complete variable domain is GAGVSQSPSNKVTEKGKDVELRCDPISGHTALYWYRQSLGQGLEFLIYFQGNSAPDKSGLPSDRFSAERTGGSVSTLTIQRTQQEDSAVYLCASTPGANQPQHFGDGTRLSIL.

This clonotype was detected many times. This chain connects TRBV20-1 to TRBJ2-7; 8 bases are shared with TRBD2. CDR1 is DFQATT and CDR2 is SNEGSKA in the germline V gene (reference sequence). V lost 3 bases and J lost 0; bases outside the gene matches: 4. The length of the CDR3 is 14 residues. The CDR3 coding sequence is TGCAGTGCTAGGCTAGCGGGTACCTCCTACGAGCAGTACTTC. This translates into CSARLAGTSYEQYF.

CDR3 coding DNA: TGTGCCAGCAGTTGGGGCTTTTACGAGCAGTACTTC. It translates to CASSWGFYEQYF. The chain carries TRBV7-2 and TRBJ2-7, with D possibly TRBD1 on 5 matching bases. This CDR3 contains 12 residues. Trimming shortened V by 6 bases and J by 4 bases, and 10 bases separated the two germline ends. Germline CDR1 and CDR2: SGHTA and FQGNSA. The whole variable domain, remainder taken from reference TRBV7-2 and TRBJ2-7, is GAGVSQSPSNKVTEKGKDVELRCDPISGHTALYWYRQSLGQGLEFLIYFQGNSAPDKSGLPSDRFSAERTGGSVSTLTIQRTQQEDSAVYLCASSWGFYEQYFGPGTRLTVT.

The genes are TRBV19 and TRBJ2-5; the match to TRBD2 covers 13 bases. The CDR3 covers 14 residues. Looked up from germline, CDR1 is LNHDA and CDR2 is SQIVND (reference sequence). The junction had 2 bases not matched to a gene; V was cut back by 5 bases and J by 5 bases. CDR3 sequence (DNA): TGTGCCAGTAGTGGACTAGCGGGAGATGAGACCCAGTACTTC. It specifies CASSGLAGDETQYF.

V gene TRBV7-9 combines with J gene TRBJ1-5, with a possible D match to TRBD1 (6 bases). CDR3 length: 15 amino acids. Germline lookup yields CDR1 SEHNR and CDR2 FQNEAQ (reference sequence). The V gene lost 6 bases and the J gene lost 5 bases, with 17 bases spanning the gap. CDR3 region: CASRRTLDSYQPQHF. The CDR3 nucleotides are TGTGCCAGCAGACGGACCTTGGACAGCTATCAGCCCCAGCATTTT.

There are many counts of this clonotype. The CDR3 reads CASRDGLAGVETQYF. The CDR3, as DNA: TGTGCCAGCAGAGATGGACTAGCGGGAGTGGAGACCCAGTACTTC. V is TRBV6-1 and J is TRBJ2-5; 13 nucleotides agree with TRBD2. Trimming removed 6 bases from V and 5 bases from J; junction bases left unmatched: 6. CDR1 and CDR2 from the germline V gene are MNHNS and SASEGT. The CDR3 is made up of 15 amino acids.

This clonotype was found many times. The chain has TRBV7-2 and TRBJ2-7; D uncertain. The ends were cut back, 5 bases at V and 0 bases at J, with 11 bases in the middle. Germline CDR1 SGHTA, CDR2 FQGNSA. The CDR3 length is 14 residues. The CDR3 spells CASSQEPSSYEQYF. CDR3 nucleotides: TGTGCCAGCAGCCAAGAACCCTCCTCCTACGAGCAGTACTTC.

This sequence joins TRBV14 and TRBJ1-2, with D possibly being TRBD1 (5 bases). CDR3 length equals 14 residues. In germline, CDR1 is SGHDN, CDR2 FVKESK. V was trimmed by 4 bases and J by 6 bases, leaving 15 bases between them. CDR3: CASSRRDPIDGYTF. CDR3 in DNA: TGTGCCAGCAGCCGGAGGGACCCAATTGATGGCTACACCTTC.

The chain combines TRBV2 with TRBJ1-2, with a possible D match to TRBD1 (6 bases). The V gene lost 4 bases and the J gene lost 0 bases, with 12 bases spanning the gap. Germline CDR1 reads SNHLY; CDR2 reads FYNNEI. There are 15 residues in the CDR3. The CDR3, as DNA: TGTGCCAGCAGTGCATCGGACAGAACTAACTATGGCTACACCTTC. Its protein product is CASSASDRTNYGYTF.

This clonotype was counted many times. The chain combines TRBV11-2 with TRBJ1-2; D is possibly TRBD1 (5 bases). Trimming stripped 5 bases from V and 1 base from J, with 17 bases between. The CDR3 contains 16 residues. From germline, CDR1 is SGHAT and CDR2 FQNNGV. This CDR3 reads CASSPGRWGSNYGYTF. CDR3 nucleotides: TGTGCCAGCAGCCCGGGACGTTGGGGAAGTAACTATGGCTACACCTTC.

Remarks on this clonotype: An end of the junction does not agree with germline; a read error may underlie this. The rearrangement links TRBV7-9 to TRBJ2-2; 7 nucleotides line up with TRBD2. The germline V gene has CDR1 SEHNR and CDR2 FQNEAQ (reference sequence). This CDR3 is built from 15 residues. For the CDR3, the DNA is TGCGCCAGCAGTGCTGCTAGCGGGAACACCGGGGAGCTGTTTTTT. This gives the protein CASSAASGNTGELFF.

This rearrangement joins TRBV2 to TRBJ1-1; the match to TRBD1 covers 7 bases. With 5 bases clipped from V and 4 bases from J, the junction kept 7 bases outside the gene matches. Germline V gene sequence: CDR1 SNHLY, CDR2 FYNNEI. The CDR3 spans 14 residues. In DNA, the CDR3 is TGTGCCAGCAGTAGACAGGGTGAGGGCACTGAAGCTTTCTTT. Translated: CASSRQGEGTEAFF. Drawing the rest from reference TRBV2 and TRBJ1-1, the complete variable domain is EPEVTQTPSHQVTQMGQEVILRCVPISNHLYFYWYRQILGQKVEFLVSFYNNEISEKSEIFDDQFSVERPDGSNFTLKIRSTKLEDSAMYFCASSRQGEGTEAFFGQGTRLTVV.

The chain uses TRBV6-6 and TRBJ2-7; D might be TRBD2 (5 bases). The CDR3 totals 14 residues. The V end lost 2 bases, the J end lost 5 bases, and 13 bases lay between the germline ends. Germline CDR1 and CDR2: MNHNY and SVGAGI (reference sequence). The CDR3 loop is CASSYARRIDEQYF. The CDR3 region has the DNA TGTGCCAGCAGTTACGCAAGGAGGATTGACGAGCAGTACTTC.

The sample holds many counts of this clonotype. V usage is TRBV24-1 and J usage is TRBJ1-2; D not certain. CDR1 and CDR2 (germline): KGHDR, SFDVKD. The ends were cut back, 1 base at V and 7 bases at J, with 6 bases in the middle. The CDR3 runs to 12 residues. CDR3 coding DNA: TGTGCCACCAGTGATTTCTCGGGTGGCTACACCTTC. Its translation: CATSDFSGGYTF.